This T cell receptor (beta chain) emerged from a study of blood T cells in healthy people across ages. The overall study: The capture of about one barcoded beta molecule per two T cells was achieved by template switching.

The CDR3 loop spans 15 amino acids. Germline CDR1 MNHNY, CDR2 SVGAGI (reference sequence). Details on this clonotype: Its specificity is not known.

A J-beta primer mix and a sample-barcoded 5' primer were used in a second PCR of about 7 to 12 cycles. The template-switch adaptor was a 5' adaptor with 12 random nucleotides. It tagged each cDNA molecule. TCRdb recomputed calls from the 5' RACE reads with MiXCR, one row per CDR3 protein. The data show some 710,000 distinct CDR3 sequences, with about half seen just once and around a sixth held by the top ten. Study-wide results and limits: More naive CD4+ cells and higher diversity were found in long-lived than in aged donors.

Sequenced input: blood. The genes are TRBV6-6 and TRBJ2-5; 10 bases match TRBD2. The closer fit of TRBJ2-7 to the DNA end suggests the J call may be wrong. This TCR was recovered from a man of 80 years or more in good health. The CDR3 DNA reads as TGTGCCAGCAAATTCCTAGCGGGAGAAACCTACGAGCAGTACTTC. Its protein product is CASKFLAGETYEQYF.